The 28 T cell receptor beta chains reported below all come from one sample, sequenced in a study of shared clonotypes between healthy human individuals. This table comes from immunoSEQ multiplex PCR, and its TCRdb copy is limited to in-frame clones, with some not included. The sample has 2 million to 2.5 million clones; more than 85% are singletons. What was sequenced was naive CD4+ T cells from PBMCs. Subset in this sample: CD45RA+ positively selected. All receptors derive from a man between 18 and 35 years old in good health. Some clones in this sample may be carry-over from other donors' samples.

The chain employs TRBV4-1 and TRBJ2-2; TRBD1 matches at 8 bases. The V gene end was trimmed by 4 bases and the J gene end by 5 bases; junction bases not matched to a gene: 12. CDR3 length equals 17 residues. Germline V gene sequence: CDR1 MGHRA, CDR2 YSYEKL. Written as DNA, the CDR3 is TGCGCCAGCAGCCTCCCCGTATCCGACAGGGGTACCGGGGAGCTGTTTTTT. Its translation: CASSLPVSDRGTGELFF.

This chain uses TRBV11-1 with TRBJ2-5; 9 bases agree with TRBD1. Gene TRBJ2-7 matches the end of the DNA better, so the J call may be wrong. The CDR3 extends over 15 amino acids. Germline values: CDR1 SGHAT, CDR2 FQDESV (reference sequence). The CDR3 spells CASSLVGTGIYEQYF. The DNA for the CDR3 is TGTGCCAGCAGCCTGGTCGGGACAGGGATATACGAGCAGTACTTC.

The rearrangement uses TRBV6-4 and TRBJ2-1; D possibly corresponds to TRBD2 (5 bases). Trimming shortened V by 6 bases and J by 0 bases, and 15 bases separated the two germline ends. The CDR3 is 16 residues long. CDR1 MRHNA and CDR2 SNTAGT come from the germline V gene. The CDR3 is CASSSEGGSSYNEQFF. CDR3 sequence (DNA): TGTGCCAGCAGCTCCGAGGGCGGGTCCTCCTACAATGAGCAGTTCTTC.

The genes are TRBV6-1 and TRBJ1-3; 7 positions match TRBD1. Trimming at V came to 6 bases and at J to 0 bases, leaving 5 bases not matched to a gene. The germline CDR1 and CDR2 sequences are MNHNS and SASEGT. This CDR3 has 15 residues. DNA for the CDR3: TGTGCCAGCAGGGGGGGACAGCTCTCTGGAAACACCATATATTTT. Its translation: CASRGGQLSGNTIYF.

The V and J genes are TRBV18 and TRBJ1-1; D ambiguous. Per the germline V gene, CDR1 is KGHSH and CDR2 is LQKENI. V was pared by 3 bases and J by 0 bases, with 17 bases between. The CDR3 is made up of 17 amino acids. The CDR3 DNA is TGTGCCAGCTCACCCCGGGGTGCCCCAGTGGTGAACACTGAAGCTTTCTTT. It specifies CASSPRGAPVVNTEAFF.

J is TRBJ2-5 and V is TRBV19; possibly TRBD1 for D (5 bases). Trimming removed 4 bases at V and 4 bases at J, with 10 bases between. This CDR3 region has 13 residues. CDR1 and CDR2 (germline): LNHDA, SQIVND (reference sequence). CDR3 sequence reads: CASSRQWRETQYF. The CDR3 nucleotides read TGTGCCAGTAGTAGACAGTGGCGAGAGACCCAGTACTTC.

J is TRBJ2-2 and V is TRBV7-3; 10 nucleotides line up with TRBD2. CDR1 and CDR2 (germline): SGHTA, FQGTGA. V was pared by 5 bases and J by 5 bases, with 11 bases of the junction left unmatched. The CDR3 covers 17 residues. In nucleotides, the CDR3 is TGTGCCAGCAGCACCCCTGTAGCGGGAGGTGGTACCGGGGAGCTGTTTTTT. Translating gives CASSTPVAGGGTGELFF.

The chain employs TRBV9 and TRBJ2-3, with TRBD1 identical over 10 bases. Looked up from germline, CDR1 is SGDLS and CDR2 is YYNGEE. CDR3 length equals 17 residues. The J segment lost 4 bases and the V segment lost 4 bases, leaving 12 bases of the junction unmatched. The CDR3 nucleotides are TGTGCCAGCAGCATCTTCCCGGGACAGGGGTCCCCAGATACGCAGTATTTT. Protein product: CASSIFPGQGSPDTQYF.

The CDR3 is CASSLNRGWVQPQHF. The DNA for the CDR3 is TGTGCCAGCAGTCTGAACAGAGGATGGGTTCAGCCCCAGCATTTT. V and J are TRBV28 and TRBJ1-5; D not certain. There are 15 residues in the CDR3. Between the trimmed V and J ends, which lost 5 bases and 6 bases, there was a span of 17 bases. Germline V gives CDR1 MDHEN, CDR2 SYDVKM.

This CDR3 reads CSVEGTGGRTTEAFF. The CDR3 DNA is TGCAGCGTTGAAGGGACGGGGGGGAGGACCACTGAAGCTTTCTTT. The rearrangement uses TRBV29-1 and TRBJ1-1, with D possibly TRBD1 on 5 matching bases. Between the trimmed V and J ends, which lost 1 base and 4 bases, there was a span of 16 bases. CDR1 and CDR2 (germline): SQVTM, ANQGSEA. The CDR3 covers 15 residues.

This chain uses TRBV28 with TRBJ2-7; D not certain. The CDR3 has 14 residues. V lost 3 bases and J lost 0, with 9 bases in between. Germline CDR1 is MDHEN and CDR2 is SYDVKM. CDR3 DNA sequence: TGTGCCAGCAGTTTTAGAAGGACCTCCTACGAGCAGTACTTC. Translated, it gives CASSFRRTSYEQYF.

Here the CDR3 DNA reads TGTGCCAGCAGCGTAGATATGGGGGTTAATGAAAAACTGTTTTTT. This sequence encodes CASSVDMGVNEKLFF. The chain links TRBV9 to TRBJ1-4; D perhaps matches TRBD1 (5 bases). Trimming removed 0 bases at V and 4 bases at J, with 10 bases between. This CDR3 region has 15 residues. CDR1 and CDR2 (germline): SGDLS, YYNGEE.

The chain carries TRBV6-1 and TRBJ2-7, with D perhaps TRBD2 (5 bases). The V end lost 5 bases, the J end lost 3 bases, and 8 bases lay between the germline ends. Germline V gives CDR1 MNHNS, CDR2 SASEGT. This CDR3 is built from 12 residues. The CDR3 bases are TGTGCCAGCAGTAGAGGGTTCTACGAGCAGTACTTC. Protein: CASSRGFYEQYF.

This chain joins TRBV27 and TRBJ2-3; D ambiguous. This CDR3 has 13 residues. The V end lost 6 bases, the J end lost 0 bases, and 7 bases lay between the germline ends. From germline, CDR1 is MNHEY and CDR2 SMNVEV (reference sequence). CDR3 region: CASSQGSTDTQYF. CDR3 sequence (DNA): TGTGCCAGCAGCCAAGGGAGCACAGATACGCAGTATTTT.

In regard to this clone: One end of the junction does not line up with germline, which may come from a read error. V and J are TRBV2 and TRBJ2-7; 10 bases match TRBD2. Per the germline V gene, CDR1 is SNHLY and CDR2 is FYNNEI. The CDR3 length is 15 residues. CDR3 sequence reads: CASSENHPSGSYLNF. In nucleotides, the CDR3 is TGTGCCAGCAGTGAAAATCATCCTAGCGGGAGTTACTTGAACTTC.

V usage is TRBV7-2 and J usage is TRBJ2-5; D possibly corresponds to TRBD1 (6 bases). The tail of the sequence fits TRBJ2-7 better, so the J call may be wrong. Germline V gene sequence: CDR1 SGHTA, CDR2 FQGNSA. The CDR3 runs to 14 residues. The CDR3 loop reads CASSLGDISYEQYF. The CDR3 region has the DNA TGTGCCAGCAGCTTAGGGGACATTTCCTACGAGCAGTACTTC.

The V and J genes are TRBV5-1 and TRBJ1-3; 10 bases match TRBD1. Germline loops: CDR1 SGHRS, CDR2 YFSETQ. CDR3 length equals 16 residues. The V gene end was trimmed by 5 bases and the J gene end by 4 bases; junction bases not matched to a gene: 9. For the CDR3, the DNA is TGCGCCAGCAGACCTTCCGGGACAGGGGCAGGAAACACCATATATTTT. This sequence encodes CASRPSGTGAGNTIYF.

The chain employs TRBV27 and TRBJ2-2; 8 positions match TRBD1. V lost 10 bases and J lost 3; bases outside the gene matches: 10. The CDR3 has 15 amino acids. Germline CDR1 MNHEY, CDR2 SMNVEV (reference sequence). CDR3 sequence (DNA): TGTGCCACCACGTACAGGGGGTTGGACACCGGGGAGCTGTTTTTT. As protein: CATTYRGLDTGELFF.

With respect to this clone: This CDR3 is also generated by other DNA sequences in the sample. V is TRBV6-1 and J is TRBJ1-4; 9 bases are a match to TRBD1. CDR1 MNHNS and CDR2 SASEGT come from the germline V gene. CDR3 length equals 13 residues. Losses at the gene ends were 6 bases for V and 7 bases for J; bases not matched to a gene: 3. CDR3 DNA: TGTGCCAGCAGGGGACAGGGAGGTGAAAAACTGTTTTTT. This translates into CASRGQGGEKLFF.

The chain combines TRBV2 with TRBJ2-7, with D perhaps TRBD2 (5 bases). Looked up from germline, CDR1 is SNHLY and CDR2 is FYNNEI. This CDR3 has 15 amino acids. V was cut by 6 bases and J by 3 bases, with 18 bases left in between. The CDR3 loop is CASRKTLTTSYEQYF. The CDR3 coding sequence is TGTGCCAGCAGAAAGACCCTCACTACTAGCTACGAGCAGTACTTC.

The chain uses TRBV7-2 and TRBJ1-2; TRBD1 aligns across 7 bases. Trimming at V came to 5 bases and at J to 7 bases, leaving 7 bases not matched to a gene. This CDR3 has 13 amino acids. Germline V gene data show CDR1 as SGHTA and CDR2 as FQGNSA. This CDR3 reads CASSQNRGVGYTF. CDR3 in DNA: TGTGCCAGCAGCCAGAACAGGGGAGTTGGCTACACCTTC.

In this sample, this clone turned up a few times. The sample has other DNA sequences that encode this CDR3 too. The rearrangement links TRBV30 to TRBJ1-5; 9 bases agree with TRBD1. Germline V gene data show CDR1 as GTSNPN and CDR2 as SVGIG (reference sequence). This CDR3 has 15 residues. The trim removed 0 bases at V and 7 bases at J, leaving 7 bases unmatched. The CDR3, as DNA: TGTGCCTGGAGTGTACGGGGACAGGGAGAACAGCCCCAGCATTTT. The encoded protein is CAWSVRGQGEQPQHF.

The chain couples TRBV4-2 to TRBJ2-3, with 11 bases aligning to TRBD2. Germline V gives CDR1 LGHNA, CDR2 YNFKEQ. The CDR3 runs to 17 residues. V dropped 3 bases and J dropped 5; count of bases not matched to a gene: 10. The CDR3: CASSHELAGGPRDTQYF. The DNA of the CDR3 is TGTGCCAGCAGCCACGAATTAGCGGGAGGGCCGAGAGATACGCAGTATTTT.

This clone came up a few times. The chain is built from TRBV9 and TRBJ1-2, with a possible D match to TRBD1 (5 bases). CDR3 size: 14 residues. The germline CDR1 and CDR2 sequences are SGDLS and YYNGEE. V shed 2 bases and J shed 6 bases, with 14 bases lying between them. The CDR3 protein is CASSVPGPFNGYTF. The CDR3 DNA sequence: TGTGCCAGCAGCGTCCCGGGGCCCTTCAATGGCTACACCTTC.

The CDR3, as DNA: TGTGCCAGCAAAGGGACCTTAGAGACCCAGTACTTC. Encoded protein: CASKGTLETQYF. V gene TRBV6-1 combines with J gene TRBJ2-5; D tentatively reads TRBD1 or TRBD2 (5 bases each). The germline V gene encodes CDR1 MNHNS and CDR2 SASEGT. Between the trimmed V and J ends, which lost 7 bases and 4 bases, there was a span of 10 bases. The CDR3 has 12 residues.

The chain combines TRBV15 with TRBJ2-7; 8 nucleotides agree with TRBD1. J was trimmed by 2 bases and V by 4 bases; bases with no gene match: 4. The V gene's germline CDR1 is LNHNV and CDR2 YYDKDF (reference sequence). The CDR3 contains 14 residues. CDR3 protein: CATSKGQGTYEQYF. Here the CDR3 DNA reads TGTGCCACCAGCAAAGGACAGGGTACCTACGAGCAGTACTTC.

The chain has TRBV30 and TRBJ2-2, with TRBD1 matching 7 bases. Per germline, CDR1 GTSNPN and CDR2 SVGIG (reference sequence). CDR3 length equals 14 residues. The trim removed 3 bases at V and 6 bases at J, leaving 7 bases unmatched. The CDR3 loop is CAWRTKTGPGELFF. The CDR3 nucleotides are TGTGCCTGGAGGACCAAGACAGGGCCCGGGGAGCTGTTTTTT.

This clone was detected only once. The chain recombines TRBV28 with TRBJ1-1; D not certain. CDR3 length: 13 residues. V was trimmed by 8 bases and J by 3 bases, leaving 13 bases between them. Looked up from germline, CDR1 is MDHEN and CDR2 is SYDVKM. DNA for the CDR3: TGTGCCAGCCGGGTCTTCGGGGACACTGAAGCTTTCTTT. Translated: CASRVFGDTEAFF.